The T cell receptor beta chain described here comes from a study of graft-versus-host responses after intestinal transplantation. Regarding the study as a whole: Some GvH clones appeared in ileal mucosa or blood before recipient bone marrow.

The germline V and J ends were trimmed by 3 bases and 3 bases, with 15 bases remaining between them. CDR1 and CDR2 from the germline V gene are SGHTA and FQGTGA. This CDR3 has 16 amino acids. This clone was recorded once. The antigen is undetermined. The data were produced by immunoSEQ multiplex PCR, yet TCRdb's version contains in-frame clones alone and is incomplete. Of fewer than 30,000 clones listed, approximately 95% were seen once; the top ten hold roughly 0.58%. The rearrangement joins TRBV7-3 to TRBJ1-5; D not resolved. The source of this sequence is a human patient who received an intestinal transplant, so some T cells may come from the graft donor. This specimen was PBMCs, taken 18 days after transplant. CDR3 DNA: TGTGCCAGCAGCTTGTCTGGGATTTGGGCCAATCAGCCCCAGCATTTT. Protein: CASSLSGIWANQPQHF.